The present T cell receptor beta chain was sequenced within a study of T cell responses to AZD1222 COVID-19 vaccine. Whole-study results and caveats: Repertoires were obtained solely post-peak T cell response. Spike-wide coverage was observed for vaccine-associated CD4 TCRs, with dominant responses at 160-218 and 743-854. Targets within unmutated variant regions were reportedly found for nearly half of spike-specific TCRs.

On this clone itself: Its specificity is unknown.

Data came from immunoSEQ multiplex PCR; TCRdb stores just in-frame clones and leaves some out. The sample records about 150,000 clones, about 92% being singletons. The clonotype was recovered from an adult who received the AZD1222 COVID-19 vaccine. The sequenced sample was peripheral blood, obtained 28 days after the second AZD1222 dose.

CDR3: CASSAGTGGDREQYF. CDR3 nucleotide sequence: TGTGCCAGCTCAGCTGGGACAGGGGGAGATCGAGAGCAGTACTTC. V usage is TRBV18 and J usage is TRBJ2-7; 11 positions agree with TRBD1. V trimming: 5 bases; J trimming: 7 bases; junction bases outside the gene matches: 10. The CDR3 covers 15 residues. Germline CDR1 is KGHSH and CDR2 is LQKENI.